Ten or more counts support the clone carrying this TCR beta chain. V gave up 3 bases and J gave up 4 bases, with 7 bases separating them. Germline V gene lookup returns CDR1 SGHTA and CDR2 FQGNSA. The CDR3 sequence is 12 residues long. This record belongs to a study of CD8 T cells in ankylosing spondylitis. One entry per CDR3 protein results from TCRdb running MiXCR on the 5' RACE reads. This table has 200,000 to 250,000 distinct CDR3 sequences, about 10% appearing once. The gene calls are TRBV7-2 and TRBJ2-7; D is undetermined. The specimen sequenced was blood, either unsorted or a sorted T cell fraction (not recorded which). This clonotype originated in a male donor with ankylosing spondylitis or in good health (not recorded which). The CDR3, as DNA: TGTGCCAGCAGCTTGAATAATTACGAGCAGTACTTC. The encoded protein is CASSLNNYEQYF.